The rows below give T cell receptor beta chains drawn from one sample of a study of early T cells in non-severe SARS-CoV-2 infection. From the 5' RACE reads, TCRdb called clonotypes with MiXCR, one entry per CDR3 protein. Here the sample spans about 67,000 distinct CDR3 sequences, under 14% being singletons. The sample taken for sequencing was whole blood. These receptors all stem from an adult who was a healthcare worker with PCR-confirmed SARS-CoV-2 infection or an uninfected control (not recorded which). The CDR3 runs from the conserved cysteine through the conserved F or W. The D gene is left open where the match is weak. The size field is filled for only some rows; it gives once, few, many or a size class.

J gene	clone size	D gene	V gene	CDR3 DNA	CDR3 protein
TRBJ2-7	many	-	TRBV14	TGTGCCAGCAGCCAGGACTACGAGCAGTACTTC	CASSQDYEQYF
TRBJ2-3	-	-	TRBV29-1	TGCAGCGTTGAAAGACAGGGAGGGACAGATACGCAGTATTTT	CSVERQGGTDTQYF
TRBJ2-7	many	-	TRBV5-1	TGCGCCAGCAGCTTGGGGATTGGACAAGAATACGAGCAGTACTTC	CASSLGIGQEYEQYF
TRBJ2-7	-	TRBD1	TRBV5-6	TGTGCCAGCAGCTTTTGGACAGGGGCGGACGAGCAGTACTTC	CASSFWTGADEQYF
TRBJ2-7	-	-	TRBV9	TGTGCCAGCAGCCCCTTCCTGGGGACCCGGGATAAGTACTTC	CASSPFLGTRDKYF
TRBJ1-1	many	-	TRBV5-5	TGTGCCAGCAGCTTGTATGTAGTGAACACTGAAGCTTTCTTT	CASSLYVVNTEAFF
TRBJ1-5	-	TRBD1	TRBV5-1	TGCGCCAGCAGCTTGGCGGGGACAGCAAATCAGCCCCAGCATTTT	CASSLAGTANQPQHF
TRBJ2-6	many	-	TRBV2	TGTGCCAGCAGTCCGACAGCTGGGGCCAACGTCCTGACTTTC	CASSPTAGANVLTF
TRBJ1-3	few	-	TRBV2	TGTGCCAGCAGTGTGATGGGTTCATCTGGAAACACCATATATTTT	CASSVMGSSGNTIYF
TRBJ2-7	many	TRBD1	TRBV10-3	TGTGCCATCAGTGGAGGACAGGGTGCCTACGAGCAGTACTTC	CAISGGQGAYEQYF
TRBJ2-3	many	TRBD2	TRBV18	TGTGCCAGCTCACCGGGACTAGTCCCAGATACGCAGTATTTT	CASSPGLVPDTQYF
TRBJ2-5	many	-	TRBV7-9	TGTGCCAGCAGCATTACCTCGTTGGCCGCGTACCAAGAGACCCAGTACTTC	CASSITSLAAYQETQYF
TRBJ1-5	many	-	TRBV6-1	TGTGCCAGCAGCCAATACCCGCAGACACTTCACAATCAGCCCCAGCATTTT	CASSQYPQTLHNQPQHF
TRBJ2-4	-	-	TRBV10-3	TGTGCCATCAGTGAGTCGTGGGACATTCAGTACTTC	CAISESWDIQYF
TRBJ2-3	-	-	TRBV20-1	TGCAGTGTAAGGAAGAGCGAAGATACGCAGTATTTT	CSVRKSEDTQYF
TRBJ1-1	many	-	TRBV18	TGTGCCAGCTCACCTACGGCTCTTGACACTGAAGCTTTCTTT	CASSPTALDTEAFF
TRBJ2-3	many	TRBD2	TRBV4-1	TGCGCCAGCAGCCAAGGCCAGCGGGAGGATCCGGGTACGCAGTATTTT	CASSQGQREDPGTQYF
TRBJ2-4	few	TRBD1	TRBV5-4	TGTGCCAGCAGCCGTACAGGGGCCGGCGACATTCAGTACTTC	CASSRTGAGDIQYF
TRBJ2-3	few	-	TRBV11-1	TGTGCCAGCAGCTCCATCACAGATACGCAGTATTTT	CASSSITDTQYF
TRBJ2-5	-	-	TRBV24-1	TGTGCCACCAGTGATAGGGGCGGAAGCATCGGAGAGACCCAGTACTTC	CATSDRGGSIGETQYF
TRBJ2-3	many	-	TRBV19	TGTGCCAGTAGCCTACAGGGAAGCACAGATACGCAGTATTTT	CASSLQGSTDTQYF
TRBJ2-7	many	-	TRBV29-1	TGCAGCGCCGAGGGGAGGGGGCCCTACGAGCAGTACTTC	CSAEGRGPYEQYF
TRBJ2-5	-	-	TRBV24-1	TGTGCCACCAGTGATCGGACCGAGGGCCCCAAGACCCAGTACTTC	CATSDRTEGPKTQYF
TRBJ2-2	many	-	TRBV28	TGTGCCAGCTCGGAGTTCGCGAACACCGGGGAGCTGTTTTTT	CASSEFANTGELFF
TRBJ1-1	-	-	TRBV11-2	TGTGCCAGCAGCTCCCAGGCGGGAACTGAAGCTTTCTTT	CASSSQAGTEAFF
TRBJ2-3	once	TRBD1	TRBV6-5	TGTGCCAGCAGAACCGGGACAGGGTTGGGAGATACGCAGTATTTT	CASRTGTGLGDTQYF
TRBJ1-1	many	-	TRBV10-3	TGTGCCATCAGCAAGGCCCCCCCTGAAGCTTTCTTT	CAISKAPPEAFF
TRBJ1-1	many	TRBD1	TRBV4-1	TGCGCCAGCAGCACCCGACAGGGGAACACTGAAGCTTTCTTT	CASSTRQGNTEAFF
TRBJ2-1	many	TRBD2	TRBV20-1	TGCAGTGCTAGGAGGCGGGAGGTTAATAATGAGCAGTTCTTC	CSARRREVNNEQFF
TRBJ2-1	many	-	TRBV6-6	TGTGCCAGCAGCCCACAGGGGGGGAATGAGCAGTTCTTC	CASSPQGGNEQFF
TRBJ2-5	-	TRBD1	TRBV7-9	TGTGCCAGCAGCCTCTTCGGACAGGGGGCGGGCCAAGAGACCCAGTACTTC	CASSLFGQGAGQETQYF
TRBJ2-3	-	TRBD2	TRBV5-1	TGCGCCAGCAGACTCGGAAGTAGCGGGGCAGATACGCAGTATTTT	CASRLGSSGADTQYF
TRBJ1-5	-	-	TRBV7-3	TGTGCCAGCAGCTTAGGCCCTCGGCAGCCCCAGCATTTT	CASSLGPRQPQHF
TRBJ2-7	few	TRBD1	TRBV7-9	TGTGCCAGCAGCCCGACTTATAATGACAGGGGCCACGAGCAGTACTTC	CASSPTYNDRGHEQYF
TRBJ2-7	many	-	TRBV6-2/TRBV6-3	TGTGCCAGCAGTTACGTCGGCGAGCAGTACTTC	CASSYVGEQYF
TRBJ2-3	few	-	TRBV21-1	TGTGCCAGCAGCTTTACCCCGTTGACGGTTGAGGCAGATACGCAGTATTTT	CASSFTPLTVEADTQYF
TRBJ2-5	many	-	TRBV7-6	TGTGCCAGCAGCTTAGGGGGTACGGGGCGAAGCCAAGAGACCCAGTACTTC	CASSLGGTGRSQETQYF
TRBJ1-1	many	-	TRBV5-1	TGCGCCAGCAGAATGTGGACAGCCGAGAACACTGAAGCTTTCTTT	CASRMWTAENTEAFF
TRBJ2-5	many	-	TRBV29-1	TGCAGCGTTCGCGGCAGGTTCCACCAAGAGACCCAGTACTTC	CSVRGRFHQETQYF
TRBJ2-2	-	TRBD1	TRBV29-1	TGCAGCGCCAGGGGGAACAGGGGAAACACCGGGGAGCTGTTTTTT	CSARGNRGNTGELFF
TRBJ2-7	few	-	TRBV7-8	TGTGCCAGCAGCCGAACAGGGACCTCCTACGAGCAGTACTTC	CASSRTGTSYEQYF
TRBJ2-1	many	TRBD2	TRBV20-1	TGCAGTGCTAAGAATAGCGGGGGGTACAATGAGCAGTTCTTC	CSAKNSGGYNEQFF
TRBJ1-5	-	-	TRBV20-1	TGCAGTGCTACCAGGGTTGGCAATCAGCCCCAGCATTTT	CSATRVGNQPQHF
TRBJ2-1	-	-	TRBV6-5	TGTGCCAGCGGATCGCCGTACAATGAGCAGTTCTTC	CASGSPYNEQFF
TRBJ1-2	many	TRBD1	TRBV28	TGTGCCAGCAGTACCTGGACAGGGGGAAGCTATGGCTACACCTTC	CASSTWTGGSYGYTF
TRBJ1-1	-	TRBD1	TRBV12-3/TRBV12-4	TGTGCCAGCAGGGAACAACAGGGGGCGGGAACTGAAGCTTTCTTT	CASREQQGAGTEAFF
TRBJ2-5	many	TRBD2	TRBV10-2	TGCGCCAGCAGAATAGCGGGGGGCTCTACAGGGGAGACCCAGTACTTC	CASRIAGGSTGETQYF
TRBJ2-1	-	TRBD2	TRBV10-3	TGTGCCATCAGGCAGCGGGAGGGGTACAATGAGCAGTTCTTC	CAIRQREGYNEQFF
TRBJ2-7	many	-	TRBV20-1	TGCAGTGCTAGAGATCCGACGGGTGGACCCTACGAGCAGTACTTC	CSARDPTGGPYEQYF
TRBJ1-3	many	-	TRBV5-4	TGTGCCAGCAGCTCCCGCGCGCCTGGAAACACCATATATTTT	CASSSRAPGNTIYF
TRBJ1-2	few	-	TRBV4-1	TGCGCCAGCAGCCAAGATGAGAGAGGCTATGGCTACACCTTC	CASSQDERGYGYTF
TRBJ2-1	-	TRBD2	TRBV4-2	TGTGCCAGCAGCCAAGGATCGCGGCTAGCGGGAGACAATGAGCAGTTCTTC	CASSQGSRLAGDNEQFF
TRBJ2-1	-	-	TRBV11-2	TGTGCCAGCAGCTTAGAGGACAGAACCTACAATGAGCAGTTCTTC	CASSLEDRTYNEQFF
TRBJ2-1	few	-	TRBV20-1	TGCAGTGCTAGAGATTTGAACAATGAGCAGTTCTTC	CSARDLNNEQFF
TRBJ2-1	many	-	TRBV12-3/TRBV12-4	TGTGCCAGCAGTTTAGGATGGGGCCCGGATGAGCAGTTCTTC	CASSLGWGPDEQFF
TRBJ1-3	-	-	TRBV12-3/TRBV12-4	TGTGCCAGCAGTCACCCGGGATACGGAAACACCATATATTTT	CASSHPGYGNTIYF
TRBJ2-1	few	TRBD2	TRBV12-3/TRBV12-4	TGTGCCAGCAGTCCCTACGCGGGAGGGACCGATGAGCAGTTCTTC	CASSPYAGGTDEQFF
TRBJ2-7	-	-	TRBV4-1	TGCGCCAGCAGCCAAGGGCTAGTTTGGTACGAGCAGTACTTC	CASSQGLVWYEQYF
TRBJ2-3	many	TRBD2	TRBV7-9	TGTGCCAGCAGCCCAGGACTAGCGGGATCTTATGGGGGAGATACGCAGTATTTT	CASSPGLAGSYGGDTQYF
TRBJ2-1	-	TRBD2	TRBV6-1	TGTGCCAGCAGTGAACAGTCTAGCGGGAAAGGCAATGAGCAGTTCTTC	CASSEQSSGKGNEQFF